These 18 T cell receptor beta chains were all obtained from the same sample, sequenced in a study of blood T cell repertoires in COVID-19. TCRdb keeps only in-frame clones here, not all; method: immunoSEQ multiplex PCR. In the table there are 85,000 to 95,000 clones, approximately 87% of which are singletons. Sequenced material: peripheral blood. The receptors derive from a human donor with acute or convalescent COVID-19. The donor label of this sample is uncertain.

The rearrangement links TRBV5-1 to TRBJ2-1, with no clear D. This CDR3 comprises 14 residues. V lost 4 bases and J lost 7, with 15 bases in between. Germline V gene lookup returns CDR1 SGHRS and CDR2 YFSETQ. The CDR3 region has the DNA TGCGCCAGCAGCCCACTGGCAGGTGTAAATGAGCAGTTCTTC. Translated: CASSPLAGVNEQFF.

V gene TRBV28 combines with J gene TRBJ1-6; 7 nucleotides align to TRBD1. The length of the CDR3 is 14 residues. V was clipped by 6 bases and J by 9 bases; unmatched bases: 8. Germline values: CDR1 MDHEN, CDR2 SYDVKM. This CDR3 is CASSIRQGSSPLHF. The CDR3 DNA sequence: TGTGCCAGCAGCATTCGACAGGGTAGTTCACCCCTCCACTTT.

V gene TRBV6-2 or TRBV6-3 combines with J gene TRBJ1-5; tentatively, D is TRBD1 (5 bases). This CDR3 has 16 residues. V was shortened by 0 bases and J by 9 bases, with 18 bases between the two germline ends. CDR1 is MNHEY and CDR2 is SVGEGT in the germline V gene. In nucleotides, the CDR3 is TGTGCCAGCAGTTACTCTGGGGCAGGCCTAAAGCCGCCCCAGCATTTT. Protein product: CASSYSGAGLKPPQHF.

This chain joins TRBV2 and TRBJ1-4; D is undetermined. This CDR3 region has 13 residues. Germline loops: CDR1 SNHLY, CDR2 FYNNEI. V was shortened by 2 bases and J by 8 bases, with 9 bases between the two germline ends. DNA for the CDR3: TGTGCCAGCAGTGAATCCATCCAGGAAAAACTGTTTTTT. As protein: CASSESIQEKLFF.

The chain joins TRBV6-1 to TRBJ2-1, with 10 nucleotides matching TRBD1. Germline trimming cut 0 bases from V and 7 bases from J; bases unmatched to any gene: 9. Germline V lookup: CDR1 MNHNS, CDR2 SASEGT. The CDR3 has 17 amino acids. The CDR3 DNA is TGTGCCAGCAGTGAAGCCGCGGGACAGGGGAATGGAAATGAGCAGTTCTTC. It encodes CASSEAAGQGNGNEQFF.

The chain uses TRBV5-4 and TRBJ1-1; 10 bases fit TRBD1. V was pared by 3 bases and J by 2 bases, with 1 base of the junction left unmatched. The CDR3 covers 14 residues. From germline, CDR1 is SGHNT and CDR2 YYREEE (reference sequence). The CDR3 loop reads CASSWTGGNTEAFF. CDR3 DNA sequence: TGTGCCAGCAGCTGGACAGGGGGAAACACTGAAGCTTTCTTT.

The J gene is TRBJ1-1, the V gene TRBV5-5, with a weak D call TRBD1 (6 bases). Germline lookup yields CDR1 SGHKS and CDR2 YYEKEE (reference sequence). The V end was cut by 4 bases, the J end by 1 base, with 17 bases between. CDR3 length: 16 amino acids. The CDR3 DNA reads as TGTGCCAGCAGCCAGCAGGGGTCGGTAAAGAACACTGAAGCTTTCTTT. Protein sequence: CASSQQGSVKNTEAFF.

The J gene is TRBJ1-2, the V gene TRBV6-1; 11 nucleotides match TRBD1. CDR3 length: 15 residues. The germline V gene encodes CDR1 MNHNS and CDR2 SASEGT. J gave up 7 bases and V 2 bases, and 6 bases lay outside the gene matches. CDR3 protein: CASSETRDRGSGYTF. DNA of the CDR3: TGTGCCAGCAGTGAAACGAGGGACAGGGGGTCTGGCTACACCTTC.

The chain recombines TRBV9 with TRBJ1-1, with TRBD1 identical over 7 bases. From germline, CDR1 is SGDLS and CDR2 YYNGEE. The CDR3 sequence is 14 residues long. V was clipped by 3 bases and J by 1 base; unmatched bases: 3. CDR3: CASSARDRNTEAFF. In DNA, the CDR3 is TGTGCCAGCAGCGCCCGGGACAGGAACACTGAAGCTTTCTTT.

The chain uses TRBV11-1 and TRBJ1-1; D gene ambiguous. Germline CDR1 is SGHAT and CDR2 is FQDESV (reference sequence). V shed 2 bases and J shed 6 bases, with 16 bases lying between them. The CDR3 runs 15 residues. CDR3 DNA: TGTGCCAGCAGCTTACCGGCCGAGGGAAGTGCTGAAGCTTTCTTT. Translated, it gives CASSLPAEGSAEAFF. The whole variable domain, remainder taken from reference TRBV11-1 and TRBJ1-1, is EAEVAQSPRYKITEKSQAVAFWCDPISGHATLYWYRQILGQGPELLVQFQDESVVDDSQLPKDRFSAERLKGVDSTLKIQPAELGDSAMYLCASSLPAEGSAEAFFGQGTRLTVV.

The rearrangement joins TRBV11-2 to TRBJ1-2; tentatively, D is TRBD1 (5 bases). Trimming removed 5 bases from V and 4 bases from J, with 11 bases in between. This CDR3 is 13 amino acids long. From germline, CDR1 is SGHAT and CDR2 FQNNGV. The CDR3 DNA reads TGTGCCAGCAGCCCAGGACATCGCTATGGCTACACCTTC. It yields the protein CASSPGHRYGYTF.

This sequence joins TRBV3-1 (or the pseudogene TRBV3-2) and TRBJ1-1; D perhaps matches TRBD1 (6 bases). The V gene's germline CDR1 is LGHDT and CDR2 YNNKEL (reference sequence). V shed 3 bases and J shed 7 bases, with 15 bases lying between them. This CDR3 is 14 amino acids long. The CDR3 DNA is TGTGCCAGCAGCCACGAGGGGGGGCAATATGAAGCTTTCTTT. Translation: CASSHEGGQYEAFF.

The chain links TRBV2 to TRBJ1-2, with D maybe TRBD1 (6 bases). The V gene's germline CDR1 is SNHLY and CDR2 FYNNEI. Trimming removed 3 bases from V and 8 bases from J, with 13 bases in between. The CDR3 is 13 amino acids. Here the CDR3 reads CASSDNRVTGYTF. The CDR3 DNA reads as TGTGCCAGCAGTGACAACAGGGTGACGGGCTACACCTTC.

This chain connects TRBV28 to TRBJ2-7; maybe TRBD2 (5 bases). Germline loops: CDR1 MDHEN, CDR2 SYDVKM. The CDR3 runs 11 residues. Trimming cost V 8 bases and J 2 bases, with 7 bases left between them. CDR3 DNA sequence: TGTGCCAGCGGGAGCCCCTACGAGCAGTACTTC. Translated: CASGSPYEQYF. Together with reference TRBV28 and TRBJ2-7, the CDR3 gives the full variable domain: DVKVTQSSRYLVKRTGEKVFLECVQDMDHENMFWYRQDPGLGLRLIYFSYDVKMKEKGDIPEGYSVSREKKERFSLILESASTNQTSMYLCASGSPYEQYFGPGTRLTVT.

Here the CDR3 reads CAWSVTGGIEAFF. The DNA for the CDR3 is TGTGCCTGGAGTGTGACAGGCGGAATTGAAGCTTTCTTT. The chain couples TRBV30 to TRBJ1-1, with D maybe TRBD1 (6 bases). The CDR3 spans 13 residues. Germline V gene data show CDR1 as GTSNPN and CDR2 as SVGIG (reference sequence). The ends were cut back, 0 bases at V and 7 bases at J, with 12 bases in the middle.

The V call is TRBV5-4, the J call TRBJ2-3; TRBD2 might be the D (5 bases). Germline lookup yields CDR1 SGHNT and CDR2 YYREEE (reference sequence). Between the trimmed V and J ends, which lost 4 bases and 3 bases, there was a span of 12 bases. CDR3 size: 14 residues. CDR3 amino acids: CASSLAPTTDTQYF. The DNA of the CDR3 is TGTGCCAGCAGCCTAGCTCCCACAACAGATACGCAGTATTTT.

This chain links TRBV18 with TRBJ2-2; 7 bases are a match to TRBD1. Trimming at V came to 0 bases and at J to 3 bases, leaving 4 bases not matched to a gene. The length of the CDR3 is 16 residues. Germline V gene data show CDR1 as KGHSH and CDR2 as LQKENI. The CDR3 loop reads CASSPPNRGDTGELFF. The CDR3, as DNA: TGTGCCAGCTCACCACCGAACAGGGGCGACACCGGGGAGCTGTTTTTT.

This clone appeared a few times. The gene calls are TRBV9 and TRBJ1-2; TRBD1 aligns across 7 bases. CDR3 length equals 12 residues. Trimming removed 4 bases from V and 6 bases from J; junction bases left unmatched: 3. Per the germline V gene, CDR1 is SGDLS and CDR2 is YYNGEE. CDR3 in DNA: TGTGCCAGCAGCTCTACAGGGGATGGCTACACCTTC. Its translation: CASSSTGDGYTF.